This TCR beta chain came from a study of PD-1 blockade in classical Hodgkin lymphoma. CDR3 length: 16 amino acids. In germline, CDR1 is LNHNV, CDR2 YYDKDF (reference sequence). The V and J ends lost 1 base and 0 bases respectively, with 7 bases between them. Data came from immunoSEQ multiplex PCR; TCRdb stores just in-frame clones and leaves some out. The data show about 26,000 clones, with 67% seen just once and about 10% held by the top ten. Study findings and constraints: Newly diagnosed patients had baseline TCR diversity that was reportedly lower than that of healthy donors. Patients with a complete response exhibited baseline diversity comparable to newly diagnosed patients.

Autologous stem cell transplantation was followed by relapse in every patient, and brentuximab vedotin exposure varied. A note on this clone: Antigen: not known.

The source of this sequence is a human donor with classical Hodgkin lymphoma. The material sequenced was peripheral blood mononuclear cells (PBMCs), taken before the second cycle of nivolumab. V usage is TRBV15 and J usage is TRBJ2-6; D call uncertain. DNA for the CDR3: TGTGCCACCAGCAGAGGAGCGAGCTCTGGGGCCAACGTCCTGACTTTC. As protein: CATSRGASSGANVLTF.